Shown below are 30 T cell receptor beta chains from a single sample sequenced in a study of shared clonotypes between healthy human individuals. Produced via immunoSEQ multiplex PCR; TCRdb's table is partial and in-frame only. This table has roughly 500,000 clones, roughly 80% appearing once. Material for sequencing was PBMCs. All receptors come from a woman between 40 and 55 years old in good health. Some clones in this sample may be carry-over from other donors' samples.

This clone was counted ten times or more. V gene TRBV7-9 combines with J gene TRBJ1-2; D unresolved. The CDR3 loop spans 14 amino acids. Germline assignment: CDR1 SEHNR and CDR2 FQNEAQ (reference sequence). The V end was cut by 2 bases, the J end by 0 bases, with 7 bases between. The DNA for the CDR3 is TGTGCCAGCAGCTTAACAGTAGCTAACTATGGCTACACCTTC. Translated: CASSLTVANYGYTF. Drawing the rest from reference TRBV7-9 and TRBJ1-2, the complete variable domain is DTGVSQNPRHKITKRGQNVTFRCDPISEHNRLYWYRQTLGQGPEFLTYFQNEAQLEKSRLLSDRFSAERPKGSFSTLEIQRTEQGDSAMYLCASSLTVANYGYTFGSGTRLTVV.

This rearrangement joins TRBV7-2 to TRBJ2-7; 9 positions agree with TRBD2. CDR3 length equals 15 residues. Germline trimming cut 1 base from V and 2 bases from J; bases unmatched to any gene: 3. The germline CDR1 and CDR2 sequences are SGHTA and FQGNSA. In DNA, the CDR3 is TGTGCCAGCAGCTTAGATTCTAGCGGGGCCTACGAGCAGTACTTC. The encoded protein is CASSLDSSGAYEQYF.

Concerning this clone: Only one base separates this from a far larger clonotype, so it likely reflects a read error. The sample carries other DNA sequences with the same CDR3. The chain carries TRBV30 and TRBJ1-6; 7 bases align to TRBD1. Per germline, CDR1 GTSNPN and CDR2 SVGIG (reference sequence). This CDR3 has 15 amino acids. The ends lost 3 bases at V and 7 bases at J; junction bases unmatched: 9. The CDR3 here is CAWRNSGGTNSPLHF. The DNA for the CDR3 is TGTGCCTGGAGGAACTCAGGGGGGACCAATTCACCCCTCCACTTT.

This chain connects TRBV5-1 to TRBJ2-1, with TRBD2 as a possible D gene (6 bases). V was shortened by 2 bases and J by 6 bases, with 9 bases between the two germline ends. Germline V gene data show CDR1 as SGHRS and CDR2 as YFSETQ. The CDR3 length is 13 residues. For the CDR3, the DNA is TGCGCCAGCAGCTTTGGCGGGATCAATGAGCAGTTCTTC. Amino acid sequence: CASSFGGINEQFF.

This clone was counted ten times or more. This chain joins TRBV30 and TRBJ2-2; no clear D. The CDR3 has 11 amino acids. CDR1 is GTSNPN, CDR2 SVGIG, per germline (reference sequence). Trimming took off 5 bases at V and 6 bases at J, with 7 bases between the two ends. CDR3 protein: CAWGPAGELFF. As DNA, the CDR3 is TGTGCCTGGGGCCCGGCCGGGGAGCTGTTTTTT.

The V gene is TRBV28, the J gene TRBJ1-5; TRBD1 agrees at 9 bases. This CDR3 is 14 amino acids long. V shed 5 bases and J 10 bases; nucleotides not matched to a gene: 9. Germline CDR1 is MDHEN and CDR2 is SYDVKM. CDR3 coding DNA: TGTGCCAGCAGTATTCCCGGGACAGGGTTTCCCCAGCATTTT. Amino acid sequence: CASSIPGTGFPQHF.

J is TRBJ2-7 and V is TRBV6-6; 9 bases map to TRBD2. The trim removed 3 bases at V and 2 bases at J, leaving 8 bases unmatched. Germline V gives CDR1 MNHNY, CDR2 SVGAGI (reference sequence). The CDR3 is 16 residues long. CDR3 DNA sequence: TGTGCCAGCAGTTATAGAGCGGGAGGTCAAACCTACGAGCAGTACTTC. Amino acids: CASSYRAGGQTYEQYF.

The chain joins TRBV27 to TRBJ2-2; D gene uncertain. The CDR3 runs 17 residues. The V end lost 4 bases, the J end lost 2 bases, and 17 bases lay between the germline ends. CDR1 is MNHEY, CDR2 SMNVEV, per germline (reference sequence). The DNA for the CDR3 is TGTGCCAGCAGTTCCTACCTTCAACGCGTAAACACCGGGGAGCTGTTTTTT. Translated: CASSSYLQRVNTGELFF.

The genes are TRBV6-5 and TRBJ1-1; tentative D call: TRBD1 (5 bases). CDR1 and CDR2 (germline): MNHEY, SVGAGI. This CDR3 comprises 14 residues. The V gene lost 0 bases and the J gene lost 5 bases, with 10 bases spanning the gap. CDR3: CASSYSGVRTEAFF. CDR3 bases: TGTGCCAGCAGTTACTCAGGGGTACGGACTGAAGCTTTCTTT.

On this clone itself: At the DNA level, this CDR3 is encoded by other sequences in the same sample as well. The CDR3 loop reads CASSLTGYEQYF. Here the CDR3 DNA reads TGTGCCAGCAGCCTGACAGGGTACGAGCAGTACTTC. The chain has TRBV7-9 and TRBJ2-7, with 7 bases lining up with TRBD1. Germline CDR1 SEHNR, CDR2 FQNEAQ (reference sequence). J lost 4 bases, V lost 5 bases, and 2 bases had no gene match. CDR3 length equals 12 residues.

CDR3 DNA: TGTGCCAGTAGTACTCGGACTAGCTCCTACGAGCAGTACTTC. Protein sequence: CASSTRTSSYEQYF. The chain has TRBV19 and TRBJ2-7, with 7 nucleotides matching TRBD2. Germline CDR1 LNHDA, CDR2 SQIVND (reference sequence). With 4 bases clipped from V and 0 bases from J, the junction kept 3 bases outside the gene matches. CDR3 size: 14 residues.

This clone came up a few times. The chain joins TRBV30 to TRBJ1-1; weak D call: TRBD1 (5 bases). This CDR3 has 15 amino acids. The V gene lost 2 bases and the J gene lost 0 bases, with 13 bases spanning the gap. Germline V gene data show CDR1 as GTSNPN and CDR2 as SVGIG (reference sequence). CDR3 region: CAWSTSFRVNTEAFF. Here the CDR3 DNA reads TGTGCCTGGAGTACCTCGTTCAGGGTGAACACTGAAGCTTTCTTT.

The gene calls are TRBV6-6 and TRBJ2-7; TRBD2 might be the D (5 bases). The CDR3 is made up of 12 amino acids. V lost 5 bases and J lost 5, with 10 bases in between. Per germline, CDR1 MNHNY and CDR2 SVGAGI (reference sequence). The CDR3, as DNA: TGTGCCAGCAGTACGGACTGGAACGAGCAGTACTTC. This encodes CASSTDWNEQYF.

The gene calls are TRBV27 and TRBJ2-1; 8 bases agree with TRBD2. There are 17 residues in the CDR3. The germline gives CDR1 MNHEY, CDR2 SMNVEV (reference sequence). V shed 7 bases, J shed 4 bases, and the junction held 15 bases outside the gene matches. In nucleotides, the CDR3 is TGTGCCAGCACCTCTCGGATAAAGCGGGAGAGGTACAATGAGCAGTTCTTC. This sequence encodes CASTSRIKRERYNEQFF.

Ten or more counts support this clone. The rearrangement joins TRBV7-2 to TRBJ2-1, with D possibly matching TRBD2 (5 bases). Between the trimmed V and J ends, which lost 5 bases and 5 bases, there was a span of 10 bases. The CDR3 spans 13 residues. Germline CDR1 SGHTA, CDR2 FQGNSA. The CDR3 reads CASSLIANNEQFF. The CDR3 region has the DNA TGTGCCAGCAGCCTTATAGCGAACAATGAGCAGTTCTTC. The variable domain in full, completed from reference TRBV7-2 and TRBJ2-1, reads GAGVSQSPSNKVTEKGKDVELRCDPISGHTALYWYRQSLGQGLEFLIYFQGNSAPDKSGLPSDRFSAERTGGSVSTLTIQRTQQEDSAVYLCASSLIANNEQFFGPGTRLTVL.

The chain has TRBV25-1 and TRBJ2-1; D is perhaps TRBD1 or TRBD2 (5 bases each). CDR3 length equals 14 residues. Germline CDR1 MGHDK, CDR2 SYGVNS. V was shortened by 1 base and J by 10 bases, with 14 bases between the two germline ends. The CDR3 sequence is CASSESGASGEQFF. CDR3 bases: TGTGCCAGCAGTGAATCCGGGGCCTCGGGAGAGCAGTTCTTC.

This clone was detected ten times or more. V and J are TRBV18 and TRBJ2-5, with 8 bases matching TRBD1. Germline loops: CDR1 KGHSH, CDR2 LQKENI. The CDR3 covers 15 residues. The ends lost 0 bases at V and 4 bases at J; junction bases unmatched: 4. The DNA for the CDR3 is TGTGCCAGCTCACCACCCGGACAGGGCCCAGAGACCCAGTACTTC. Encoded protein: CASSPPGQGPETQYF.

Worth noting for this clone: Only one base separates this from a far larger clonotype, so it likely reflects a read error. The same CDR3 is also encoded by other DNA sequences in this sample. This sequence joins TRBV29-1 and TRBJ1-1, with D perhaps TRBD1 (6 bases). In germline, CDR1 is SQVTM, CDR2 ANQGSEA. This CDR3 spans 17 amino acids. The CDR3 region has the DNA TGCAGCGTTGAAGATCCCAACGGGAGGGGGATGGGCACTGAGGCTTTCTTT. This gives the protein CSVEDPNGRGMGTEAFF.

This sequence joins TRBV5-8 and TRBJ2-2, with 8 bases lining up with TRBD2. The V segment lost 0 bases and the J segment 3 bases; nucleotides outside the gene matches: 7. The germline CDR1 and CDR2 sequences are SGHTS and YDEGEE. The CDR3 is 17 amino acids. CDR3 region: CASSLVRGRTYTGELFF. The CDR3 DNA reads TGTGCCAGCAGCTTGGTGCGCGGGAGGACGTACACCGGGGAGCTGTTTTTT.

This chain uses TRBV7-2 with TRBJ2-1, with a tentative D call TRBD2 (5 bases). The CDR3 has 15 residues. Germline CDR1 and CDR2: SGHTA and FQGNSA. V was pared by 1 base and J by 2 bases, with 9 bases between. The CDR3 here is CASSLGRGAYNEQFF. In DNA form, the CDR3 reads TGTGCCAGCAGCTTAGGTCGGGGAGCCTACAATGAGCAGTTCTTC. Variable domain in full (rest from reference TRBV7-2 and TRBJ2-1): GAGVSQSPSNKVTEKGKDVELRCDPISGHTALYWYRQSLGQGLEFLIYFQGNSAPDKSGLPSDRFSAERTGGSVSTLTIQRTQQEDSAVYLCASSLGRGAYNEQFFGPGTRLTVL.

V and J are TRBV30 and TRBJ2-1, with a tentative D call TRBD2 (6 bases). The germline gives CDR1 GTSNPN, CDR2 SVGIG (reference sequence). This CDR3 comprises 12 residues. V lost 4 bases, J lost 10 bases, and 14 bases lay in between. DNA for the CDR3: TGTGCCTGGACTCATCCTCGGGAGGAGCAGTTCTTC. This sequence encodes CAWTHPREEQFF.

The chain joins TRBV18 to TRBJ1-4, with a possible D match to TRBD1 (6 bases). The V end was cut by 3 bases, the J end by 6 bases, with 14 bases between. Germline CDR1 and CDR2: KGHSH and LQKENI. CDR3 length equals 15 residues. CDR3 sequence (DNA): TGTGCCAGCTCACCCACAGGGATTAAGGATGAAAAACTGTTTTTT. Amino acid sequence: CASSPTGIKDEKLFF.

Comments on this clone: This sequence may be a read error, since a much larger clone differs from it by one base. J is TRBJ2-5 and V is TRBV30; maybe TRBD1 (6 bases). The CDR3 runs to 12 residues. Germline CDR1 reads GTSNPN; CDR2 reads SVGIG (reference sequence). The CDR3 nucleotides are TGTGCCTGGAGTCTCTACAGGGAGACCCGGTACTTC. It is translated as CAWSLYRETRYF.

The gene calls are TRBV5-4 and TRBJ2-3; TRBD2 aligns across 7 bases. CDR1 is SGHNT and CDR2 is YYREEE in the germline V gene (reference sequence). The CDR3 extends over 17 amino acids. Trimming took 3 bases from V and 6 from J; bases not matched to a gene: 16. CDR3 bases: TGTGCCAGCAGCTACCGGGGGGTAGCTCCCACCCGGGATACGCAGTATTTT. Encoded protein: CASSYRGVAPTRDTQYF.

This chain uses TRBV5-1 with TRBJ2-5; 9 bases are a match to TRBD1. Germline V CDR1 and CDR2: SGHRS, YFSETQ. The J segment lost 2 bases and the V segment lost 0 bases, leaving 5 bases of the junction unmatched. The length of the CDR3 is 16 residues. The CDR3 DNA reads TGCGCCAGCAGCTTGGGACAGGGGGTAGGGCAAGAGACCCAGTACTTC. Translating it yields CASSLGQGVGQETQYF.

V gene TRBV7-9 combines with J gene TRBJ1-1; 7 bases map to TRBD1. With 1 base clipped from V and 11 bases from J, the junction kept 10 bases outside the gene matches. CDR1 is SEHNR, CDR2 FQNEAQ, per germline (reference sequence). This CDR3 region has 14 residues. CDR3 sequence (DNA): TGTGCCAGCAGCTTAGACGGGAGGGGGCGAAAGGCTTTCTTT. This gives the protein CASSLDGRGRKAFF.

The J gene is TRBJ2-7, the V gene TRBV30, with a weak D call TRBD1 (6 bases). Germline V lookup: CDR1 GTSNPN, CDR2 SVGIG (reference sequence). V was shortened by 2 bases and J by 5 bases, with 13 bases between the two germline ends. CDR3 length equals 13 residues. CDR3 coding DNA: TGTGCCTGGAGTTGGGGGCCCCGGGACGAGCAGTACTTC. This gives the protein CAWSWGPRDEQYF.

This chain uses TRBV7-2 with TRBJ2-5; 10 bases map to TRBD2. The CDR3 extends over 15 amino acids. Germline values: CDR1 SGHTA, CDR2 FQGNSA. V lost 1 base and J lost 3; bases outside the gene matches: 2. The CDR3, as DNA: TGTGCCAGCAGCTTAGTTCTAGCGGGAGAAGAGACCCAGTACTTC. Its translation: CASSLVLAGEETQYF.

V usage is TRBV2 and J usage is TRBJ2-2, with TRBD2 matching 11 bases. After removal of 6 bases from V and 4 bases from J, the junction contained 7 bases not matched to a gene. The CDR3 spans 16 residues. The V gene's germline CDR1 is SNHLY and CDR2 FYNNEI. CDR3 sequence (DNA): TGTGCCAGCAGCAAAATAGCGGGAGGGATCACCGGGGAGCTGTTTTTT. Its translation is CASSKIAGGITGELFF.

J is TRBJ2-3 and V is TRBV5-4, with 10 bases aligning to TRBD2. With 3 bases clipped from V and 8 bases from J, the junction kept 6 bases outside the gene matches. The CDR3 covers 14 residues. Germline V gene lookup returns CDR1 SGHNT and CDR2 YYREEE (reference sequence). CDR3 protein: CASSSPGLALTQYF. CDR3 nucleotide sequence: TGTGCCAGCAGCTCCCCGGGACTAGCGCTTACGCAGTATTTT.